A selection of T cell receptor beta chains follows, all from one sample in a study of T cells after somatic rescue of genetic block. Sequencing was performed with immunoSEQ multiplex PCR; in TCRdb, only in-frame clones are kept and a portion is missing. The sample shows some 74,000 clones, roughly 90% of them seen only once. Sequenced sample: peripheral blood mononuclear cells (PBMCs). Receptors originate from a man aged 30 to 45. CDR3s include the opening cysteine and the closing phenylalanine or tryptophan.

cdr3_aa v_call cdr3_length j_call
CASSLVGRTDTQYF TRBV7-2 14 TRBJ2-3
CASSHPDGAYEQYF TRBV4-1 14 TRBJ2-7
CASSLGAFSYEQYF TRBV7-8 14 TRBJ2-7
CASSGLAGGPQRETQYF TRBV28 17 TRBJ2-5
CASSHRAEAFF TRBV6-5 11 TRBJ1-1
CATSRTGGTNEKLFF TRBV15 15 TRBJ1-4
CASSLAEYLTGWETQYF TRBV7-9 17 TRBJ2-5
CASRLGLQGGYGYTF TRBV28 15 TRBJ1-2
CASSYADPLNEAFF TRBV6-6 14 TRBJ1-1
CASSRGGNRNTEAFF TRBV5-8 15 TRBJ1-1
CASSWTGDEQYF TRBV19 12 TRBJ2-7
CASSLTSGPYNEQFF TRBV5-4 15 TRBJ2-1
CASSPRTSEAFVYEQYF TRBV27 17 TRBJ2-7
CASSPPISTDTQYF TRBV11-2 14 TRBJ2-3